The T cell receptor beta chain under discussion was sequenced for a study of T cells in Graves' hyperthyroidism and ophthalmopathy. The diagnostic basis comprised clinical symptoms, serum thyroxine and TRAb, thyroid ultrasound and orbital computed tomography. Trimming at V came to 6 bases and at J to 5 bases, leaving 4 bases not matched to a gene. The length of the CDR3 is 14 residues. This clonotype was seen ten or more times. It was RNA transcripts that yielded the amplified TCR beta CDR3 regions. When the TCR CDR3 underwent first-round RT-PCR, the HTBI primer set was used. TCRdb ran MiXCR on the multiplex PCR reads and lists one entry per CDR3 protein. The data contain about 460,000 distinct CDR3 sequences, about 20% of them seen just once; the ten biggest clones take up approximately 54%.

Source material: blood. This chain uses TRBV12-3 or TRBV12-4 with TRBJ1-5; 10 nucleotides match TRBD1. The sequence derives from a woman in her sixties or seventies with Graves' ophthalmopathy. This CDR3 is CASSGDRGYQPQHF. Here the CDR3 DNA reads TGTGCCAGCAGCGGGGACAGGGGATATCAGCCCCAGCATTTT.